These 31 T cell receptor beta chains share one sample of origin, sequenced in a study of T cell responses to AZD1222 COVID-19 vaccine. The repertoire was sequenced with immunoSEQ multiplex PCR; TCRdb's copy has only in-frame clones and lacks some. The sample carries about 120,000 clones, 87% recorded once. Sequencing was performed on peripheral blood, taken 28 days after the second AZD1222 dose. These receptor sequences come from an adult who received the AZD1222 COVID-19 vaccine.

The chain combines TRBV7-9 with TRBJ2-7, with 11 bases aligning to TRBD2. After removal of 5 bases from V and 2 bases from J, the junction contained 11 bases not matched to a gene. CDR3 size: 17 residues. CDR1 and CDR2 from the germline V gene are SEHNR and FQNEAQ (reference sequence). The CDR3 DNA is TGTGCCAGCAGCCCCGGGACTAGCGGTAATTTACCCTACGAGCAGTACTTC. Protein product: CASSPGTSGNLPYEQYF.

This rearrangement joins TRBV10-3 to TRBJ1-1, with 8 nucleotides matching TRBD1. Germline CDR1 ENHRY, CDR2 SYGVKD. This CDR3 contains 14 residues. V dropped 8 bases and J dropped 5; count of bases not matched to a gene: 10. The CDR3 bases are TGTGCCATCGGCAAAACAGGGGGTATGACTGAAGCTTTCTTT. Translating it yields CAIGKTGGMTEAFF.

This chain uses TRBV6-5 with TRBJ2-6, with TRBD1 identical over 9 bases. Germline V lookup: CDR1 MNHEY, CDR2 SVGAGI. There are 14 residues in the CDR3. J was trimmed by 2 bases and V by 11 bases; bases with no gene match: 4. This chain's CDR3 is CALQGAPGANVLTF. The CDR3 nucleotides are TGTGCCTTACAGGGGGCGCCTGGGGCCAACGTCCTGACTTTC.

V usage is TRBV6-5 and J usage is TRBJ1-1; TRBD1 is a possible D gene (6 bases). This CDR3 has 14 residues. The V gene lost 5 bases and the J gene lost 1 base, with 11 bases spanning the gap. Germline CDR1 reads MNHEY; CDR2 reads SVGAGI. The CDR3 DNA sequence: TGTGCCAGCAGTCATTCGACAGGGAACACTGAAGCTTTCTTT. It yields the protein CASSHSTGNTEAFF.

The gene calls are TRBV19 and TRBJ1-3; 8 nucleotides agree with TRBD1. The germline V gene has CDR1 LNHDA and CDR2 SQIVND (reference sequence). With V trimmed by 6 bases and J by 0 bases, 7 bases remained unmatched. The CDR3 has 16 residues. CDR3 bases: TGTGCCAGTAGCCTCGGGACAGGAGTCTCTGGAAACACCATATATTTT. It encodes CASSLGTGVSGNTIYF.

This clone has a single count. This chain connects TRBV7-2 to TRBJ1-1, with TRBD1 matching 10 bases. V gave up 5 bases and J gave up 7 bases; unmatched junction bases: 7. CDR3 length: 14 residues. Germline values: CDR1 SGHTA, CDR2 FQGNSA. The CDR3 protein is CASSTQGQGIEAFF. As DNA, the CDR3 is TGTGCCAGCAGCACCCAGGGACAGGGGATTGAAGCTTTCTTT.

The chain couples TRBV9 to TRBJ2-2, with 12 positions matching TRBD2. V trimming: 4 bases; J trimming: 4 bases; junction bases outside the gene matches: 8. CDR1 is SGDLS, CDR2 YYNGEE, per germline. The CDR3 has 17 residues. The CDR3 loop is CASSPRLAGVFTGELFF. The CDR3 nucleotides are TGTGCCAGCAGCCCCCGACTAGCGGGGGTCTTCACCGGGGAGCTGTTTTTT.

The CDR3 nucleotides read TGTGCCTGGAGTGTAGGGGGGACAGATACGCAGTATTTT. Its protein is CAWSVGGTDTQYF. V and J are TRBV30 and TRBJ2-3; D may be TRBD1 or TRBD2 (6 bases each). The CDR3 loop spans 13 amino acids. The V gene's germline CDR1 is GTSNPN and CDR2 SVGIG (reference sequence). V lost 0 bases and J lost 3, with 7 bases in between.

The chain couples TRBV28 to TRBJ1-1; 7 bases are a match to TRBD1. Germline loops: CDR1 MDHEN, CDR2 SYDVKM. V shed 5 bases and J 1 base; nucleotides not matched to a gene: 4. This CDR3 comprises 14 residues. CDR3 coding DNA: TGTGCCAGCAGTCGACAGGGCTGGAACACTGAAGCTTTCTTT. This gives the protein CASSRQGWNTEAFF.

This chain's CDR3 is CASSHTLDSSGNTIYF. The CDR3 DNA reads TGTGCCAGCAGCCATACGTTGGACAGCTCTGGAAACACCATATATTTT. The rearrangement links TRBV4-2 to TRBJ1-3; maybe TRBD1 (6 bases). The CDR3 totals 16 residues. Germline values: CDR1 LGHNA, CDR2 YNFKEQ. Trimming cost V 3 bases and J 0 bases, with 12 bases left between them.

The chain combines TRBV5-1 with TRBJ2-5; tentatively, D is TRBD1 or TRBD2 (6 bases each). In germline, CDR1 is SGHRS, CDR2 YFSETQ. CDR3 length: 16 amino acids. Trimming shortened V by 0 bases and J by 2 bases, and 14 bases separated the two germline ends. The CDR3 loop reads CASSLDEGGIQETQYF. The CDR3 coding sequence is TGCGCCAGCAGCTTGGACGAGGGGGGCATTCAAGAGACCCAGTACTTC. The variable domain in full, completed from reference TRBV5-1 and TRBJ2-5, reads KAGVTQTPRYLIKTRGQQVTLSCSPISGHRSVSWYQQTPGQGLQFLFEYFSETQRNKGNFPGRFSGRQFSNSRSEMNVSTLELGDSALYLCASSLDEGGIQETQYFGPGTRLLVL.

For the CDR3, the DNA is TGTGCCAGCTCACCGAGGGACACGGGCAATTCACCCCTCCACTTT. Translated, it gives CASSPRDTGNSPLHF. The genes are TRBV18 and TRBJ1-6; possible D gene TRBD1, 6 bases. Germline-derived CDR1 and CDR2 are KGHSH and LQKENI. The ends were cut back, 3 bases at V and 7 bases at J, with 13 bases in the middle. CDR3 length equals 15 residues.

The V call is TRBV5-5, the J call TRBJ1-2; no definite D call. Germline V gene lookup returns CDR1 SGHKS and CDR2 YYEKEE (reference sequence). Trimming took 4 bases from V and 2 from J, leaving 9 bases between them. The CDR3 spans 13 residues. The CDR3 DNA sequence: TGTGCCAGCAGCATAGACATCAACTATGGCTACACCTTC. It specifies CASSIDINYGYTF.

The chain couples TRBV6-2 or TRBV6-3 to TRBJ2-1; D assignment may be TRBD1 or TRBD2 (6 bases each). This CDR3 comprises 14 residues. Trimming pared 3 bases from V and 10 bases from J, leaving 16 bases between. Germline lookup yields CDR1 MNHEY and CDR2 SVGEGT. This CDR3 reads CASSYFGGTTEQFF. The CDR3 bases are TGTGCCAGCAGTTATTTCGGGGGCACCACGGAGCAGTTCTTC.

The chain links TRBV7-2 to TRBJ2-7; TRBD2 matches 8 bases. Unmatched junction bases numbered 9, after V lost 4 bases and J lost 7 bases. The CDR3 covers 14 residues. Germline V lookup: CDR1 SGHTA, CDR2 FQGNSA. In nucleotides, the CDR3 is TGTGCCAGCAGCTCCACCGGGGGGGCAGGGGAGCAGTACTTC. Translated, it gives CASSSTGGAGEQYF.

CDR3 coding DNA: TGCGCCAGCAGCCGACTAGCGGGGGGCGATCGGGAGCAGTTCTTC. Its translation: CASSRLAGGDREQFF. J is TRBJ2-1 and V is TRBV5-1; 13 bases match TRBD2. The CDR3 runs to 15 residues. J gave up 10 bases and V 4 bases, and 8 bases lay outside the gene matches. Germline V gives CDR1 SGHRS, CDR2 YFSETQ.

The V gene is TRBV7-2, the J gene TRBJ1-5; D is perhaps TRBD1 (5 bases). The ends were cut back, 4 bases at V and 4 bases at J, with 14 bases in the middle. Germline values: CDR1 SGHTA, CDR2 FQGNSA. The CDR3 totals 15 residues. The DNA of the CDR3 is TGTGCCAGCAGCTACCTCGGGGGGTTTAATCAGCCCCAGCATTTT. Translated: CASSYLGGFNQPQHF.

This chain joins TRBV11-2 and TRBJ1-6, with D unresolved. Between the trimmed V and J ends, which lost 2 bases and 0 bases, there was a span of 5 bases. Germline lookup yields CDR1 SGHAT and CDR2 FQNNGV. The CDR3 runs 15 residues. The CDR3, as DNA: TGTGCCAGCAGCTTACGGGGCTCCTATAATTCACCCCTCCACTTT. This gives the protein CASSLRGSYNSPLHF.

The gene calls are TRBV12-3 or TRBV12-4 and TRBJ1-2; D ambiguous. Deletions cut 1 base from V and 8 bases from J, with 11 bases between. The CDR3 has 13 amino acids. Written as DNA, the CDR3 is TGTGCCAGCAGTTTAGGTGGGATCGACGGCTACACCTTC. It translates to CASSLGGIDGYTF.

The J gene is TRBJ1-5, the V gene TRBV19; tentative D call: TRBD1 (5 bases). CDR3 length: 14 amino acids. V lost 6 bases and J 1 base, leaving 10 bases between the germline ends. Germline V gives CDR1 LNHDA, CDR2 SQIVND (reference sequence). The CDR3 region is CASRGPASNQPQHF. The DNA of the CDR3 is TGTGCCAGTAGGGGGCCGGCGAGCAATCAGCCCCAGCATTTT.

This chain links TRBV14 with TRBJ2-7; TRBD1 matches at 12 bases. Germline V gene lookup returns CDR1 SGHDN and CDR2 FVKESK. The CDR3 sequence is 15 residues long. V lost 4 bases and J lost 4; bases outside the gene matches: 5. The chain's CDR3 is CASSRGTGGMYEQYF. The CDR3 coding sequence is TGTGCCAGCAGCCGCGGGACAGGGGGCATGTACGAGCAGTACTTC.

This clone occurred a few times. An end of the junction does not agree with germline; a read error may underlie this. CDR3 coding DNA: TGTGCCAGCACTCCGTCCAGGGGGGCTTTGAATTTT. It is translated as CASTPSRGALNF. The chain employs TRBV5-8 and TRBJ1-5; 7 nucleotides align to TRBD1. Germline-derived CDR1 and CDR2 are SGHTS and YDEGEE. This CDR3 has 12 amino acids. Full variable domain (rest looked up from reference TRBV5-8 and TRBJ1-5): EAGVTQSPTHLIKTRGQQATLRCSPISGHTSVYWYQQALGLGLQFLLWYDEGEERNRGNFPPRFSGRQFPNYSSELNVNALELEDSALYLCASTPSRGALNFGDGTRLSIL.

This clone has a handful of counts. The chain links TRBV11-2 to TRBJ2-7; D is unresolved. Trimming took 1 base from V and 0 from J, leaving 13 bases between them. The V gene's germline CDR1 is SGHAT and CDR2 FQNNGV. This CDR3 contains 16 residues. The CDR3 is CASSLGRASGSYEQYF. DNA for the CDR3: TGTGCCAGCAGCTTAGGACGGGCTAGTGGCTCCTACGAGCAGTACTTC.

The sample holds one count of this clone. V is TRBV7-2 and J is TRBJ1-5, with TRBD1 as a possible D gene (5 bases). CDR3 length: 16 residues. The V end was cut by 1 base, the J end by 3 bases, with 13 bases between. Germline assignment: CDR1 SGHTA and CDR2 FQGNSA. CDR3 sequence: CASSLVAGRVNQPQHF. In DNA, the CDR3 is TGTGCCAGCAGCTTAGTAGCAGGGAGAGTCAATCAGCCCCAGCATTTT. Supplemented by reference TRBV7-2 and TRBJ1-5, the full variable domain reads GAGVSQSPSNKVTEKGKDVELRCDPISGHTALYWYRQSLGQGLEFLIYFQGNSAPDKSGLPSDRFSAERTGGSVSTLTIQRTQQEDSAVYLCASSLVAGRVNQPQHFGDGTRLSIL.

This chain joins TRBV4-1 and TRBJ1-1; 7 nucleotides agree with TRBD1. CDR3 size: 18 residues. Germline values: CDR1 MGHRA, CDR2 YSYEKL. With 2 bases clipped from V and 0 bases from J, the junction kept 12 bases outside the gene matches. The CDR3 reads CASSQFPGQPTMNTEAFF. The CDR3 DNA follows: TGCGCCAGCAGCCAATTTCCGGGACAGCCCACCATGAACACTGAAGCTTTCTTT.

The chain uses TRBV6-5 and TRBJ1-2, with D perhaps TRBD1 (5 bases). The CDR3 is 13 amino acids. Trimming left V 2 bases short and J 6 bases short, with 10 bases between. From germline, CDR1 is MNHEY and CDR2 SVGAGI. CDR3 in amino acids: CASSYNRGHGYTF. The CDR3 DNA reads as TGTGCCAGCAGTTACAATAGGGGCCATGGCTACACCTTC.

The chain joins TRBV19 to TRBJ2-1; the D gene is possibly TRBD2 (5 bases). The CDR3 sequence is 13 residues long. The V gene lost 6 bases and the J gene lost 9 bases, with 15 bases spanning the gap. Per germline, CDR1 LNHDA and CDR2 SQIVND (reference sequence). This CDR3 reads CASSTRARGEQFF. CDR3 DNA: TGTGCCAGTAGCACTAGGGCTCGGGGTGAGCAGTTCTTC.

This chain joins TRBV2 and TRBJ1-6; D is uncertain. Germline V gene data show CDR1 as SNHLY and CDR2 as FYNNEI. The V and J ends lost 4 bases and 10 bases respectively, with 14 bases between them. The CDR3 contains 14 residues. The chain's CDR3 is CASSVDLPKSPLHF. CDR3 sequence (DNA): TGTGCCAGCAGTGTGGACTTACCGAAGTCACCCCTCCACTTT.

CDR3 nucleotide sequence: TGTGCCAGCTCACAAGACACCCGCACTGAAGCTTTCTTT. This translates into CASSQDTRTEAFF. The rearrangement links TRBV18 to TRBJ1-1, with unresolved D. CDR1 and CDR2 (germline): KGHSH, LQKENI. V dropped 4 bases and J dropped 4 bases, with 10 bases sitting between them. CDR3 length: 13 amino acids.

The chain has TRBV29-1 and TRBJ1-5; no firm D call. In germline, CDR1 is SQVTM, CDR2 ANQGSEA. The CDR3 covers 13 residues. The V gene lost 4 bases and the J gene lost 5 bases, with 12 bases spanning the gap. CDR3 bases: TGCAGCGTTGGCAGAGGGCTAGATCAGCCCCAGCATTTT. Translated: CSVGRGLDQPQHF. The whole variable domain, filled in from reference TRBV29-1 and TRBJ1-5, reads SAVISQKPSRDICQRGTSLTIQCQVDSQVTMMFWYRQQPGQSLTLIATANQGSEATYESGFVIDKFPISRPNLTFSTLTVSNMSPEDSSIYLCSVGRGLDQPQHFGDGTRLSIL.

CDR3 coding DNA: TGCAGCGTGGCCACCTCGGCGGATACGCAGTATTTT. Residues: CSVATSADTQYF. The chain carries TRBV29-1 and TRBJ2-3; D gene uncertain. Germline V gene data show CDR1 as SQVTM and CDR2 as ANQGSEA. V shed 6 bases and J shed 6 bases, with 13 bases lying between them. The CDR3 has 12 amino acids.